What follows are 7 T cell receptor beta chains derived from one specimen sequenced in a study of monozygotic twins with inflammatory bowel disease (dated by TCRdb to about 2019). Library preparation was by 5' RACE. The instrument was an Illumina HiSeq 2500. TCRdb reprocessed the reads into one record per CDR3 protein sequence, lacking DNA. In this sample's table one finds about 350,000 distinct CDR3 sequences. The top ten hold around 2% of the sample. Source material: blood. The source is a human donor with ulcerative colitis or Crohn's disease, or a healthy co-twin of an affected twin (not recorded which).

The V call is TRBV18, the J call TRBJ2-3; TCRdb proposes TRBD2, but this gene call is untestable without DNA. This CDR3 region has 15 residues. Germline V lookup: CDR1 KGHSH, CDR2 LQKENI. The CDR3: CASSPSGRDADTQYF.

This chain connects TRBV7-6 to TRBJ2-3; the D gene TCRdb calls, TRBD1, cannot be checked with no DNA. Germline V gene data show CDR1 as SGHVS and CDR2 as FNYEAQ. The CDR3 contains 15 residues. CDR3 loop: CASSEVQGSPDTQYF.

CDR3 protein: CASENSNLNTEAFF. The V and J genes are TRBV12-5 and TRBJ1-1. The CDR3 runs to 14 residues. Germline V gene sequence: CDR1 LGHNT, CDR2 FRNRAP.

The chain combines TRBV6-2 or TRBV6-3 with TRBJ2-7; TCRdb picks TRBD1, but there is no DNA to check that call. CDR3 length equals 15 residues. Germline CDR1 is MNHEY and CDR2 is SVGEGT. The CDR3 is CASSYGGRSSYEQYF.

The rearrangement joins TRBV7-9 to TRBJ2-5; TCRdb's D call of TRBD1 is untestable without DNA. Germline CDR1 is SEHNR and CDR2 is FQNEAQ (reference sequence). The CDR3 sequence is 15 residues long. This chain's CDR3 is CASSAYGTVDETQYF.

The CDR3 reads CASSLGWGQVNEQFF. The chain has TRBV7-2 and TRBJ2-1; TCRdb's D gene call, TRBD1, goes unchecked for lack of DNA. This CDR3 spans 15 amino acids. CDR1 is SGHTA and CDR2 is FQGNSA in the germline V gene.

The chain links TRBV10-3 to TRBJ2-7; TCRdb proposes TRBD1, but this gene call is untestable without DNA. The CDR3 extends over 15 amino acids. The germline V gene has CDR1 ENHRY and CDR2 SYGVKD. CDR3 loop: CAISLGQGRNYEQYF.